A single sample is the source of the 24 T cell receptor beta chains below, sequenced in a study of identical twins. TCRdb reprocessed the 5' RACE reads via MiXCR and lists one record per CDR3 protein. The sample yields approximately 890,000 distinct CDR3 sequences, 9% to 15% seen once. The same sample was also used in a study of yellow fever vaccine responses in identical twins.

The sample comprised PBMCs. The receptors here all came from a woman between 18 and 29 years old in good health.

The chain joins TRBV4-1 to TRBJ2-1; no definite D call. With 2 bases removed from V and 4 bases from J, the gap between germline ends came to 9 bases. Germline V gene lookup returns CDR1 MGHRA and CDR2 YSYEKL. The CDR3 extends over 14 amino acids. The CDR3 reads CASSQLSAYNEQFF. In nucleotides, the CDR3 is TGCGCCAGCAGCCAATTAAGCGCTTACAATGAGCAGTTCTTC.

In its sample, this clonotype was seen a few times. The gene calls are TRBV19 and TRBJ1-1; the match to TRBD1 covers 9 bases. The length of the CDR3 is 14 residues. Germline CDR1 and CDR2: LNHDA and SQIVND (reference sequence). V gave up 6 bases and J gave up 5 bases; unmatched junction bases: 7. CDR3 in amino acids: CASSRTGEWTEAFF. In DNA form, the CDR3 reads TGTGCCAGTAGCCGGACAGGGGAGTGGACTGAAGCTTTCTTT.

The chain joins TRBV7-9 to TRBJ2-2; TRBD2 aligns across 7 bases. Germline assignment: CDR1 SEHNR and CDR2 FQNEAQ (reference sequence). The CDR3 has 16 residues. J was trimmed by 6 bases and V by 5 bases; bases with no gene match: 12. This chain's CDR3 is CASSRSWEGPPGELFF. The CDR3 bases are TGTGCCAGCAGCCGGTCGTGGGAGGGCCCTCCCGGGGAGCTGTTTTTT.

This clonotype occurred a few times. The CDR3 here is CASSLGGRETDTQYF. DNA for the CDR3: TGTGCCAGCAGCTTGGGCGGGCGGGAGACAGATACGCAGTATTTT. The chain has TRBV5-4 and TRBJ2-3; 7 positions match TRBD2. J was trimmed by 3 bases and V by 0 bases; bases with no gene match: 4. The CDR3 extends over 15 amino acids. Germline V gives CDR1 SGHNT, CDR2 YYREEE (reference sequence).

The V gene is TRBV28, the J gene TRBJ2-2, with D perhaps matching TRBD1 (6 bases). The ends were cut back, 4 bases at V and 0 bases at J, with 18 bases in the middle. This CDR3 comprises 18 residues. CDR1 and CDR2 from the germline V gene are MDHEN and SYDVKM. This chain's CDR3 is CASSSPRLGQTNTGELFF. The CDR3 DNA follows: TGTGCCAGCAGTTCCCCCCGGCTCGGACAGACGAACACCGGGGAGCTGTTTTTT.

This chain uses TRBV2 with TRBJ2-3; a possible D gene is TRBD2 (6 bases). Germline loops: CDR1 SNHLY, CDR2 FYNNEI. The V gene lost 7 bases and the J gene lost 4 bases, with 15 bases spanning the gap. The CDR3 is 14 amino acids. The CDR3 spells CASNGMGGADTQYF. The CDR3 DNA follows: TGTGCCAGCAACGGAATGGGGGGAGCAGATACGCAGTATTTT.

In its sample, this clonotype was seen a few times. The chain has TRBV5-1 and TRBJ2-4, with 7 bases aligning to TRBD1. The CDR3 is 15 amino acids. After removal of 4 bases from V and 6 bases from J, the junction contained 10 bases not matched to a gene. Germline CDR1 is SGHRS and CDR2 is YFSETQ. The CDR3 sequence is CASSHLQGTRNIQYF. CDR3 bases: TGCGCCAGCAGCCATCTACAGGGGACCAGAAACATTCAGTACTTC.

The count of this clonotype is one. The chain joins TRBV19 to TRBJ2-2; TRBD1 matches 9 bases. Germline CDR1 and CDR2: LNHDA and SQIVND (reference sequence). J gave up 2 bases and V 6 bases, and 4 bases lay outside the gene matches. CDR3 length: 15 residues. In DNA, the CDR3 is TGTGCCAGTAGATGGGGACAGGGTAACACCGGGGAGCTGTTTTTT. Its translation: CASRWGQGNTGELFF.

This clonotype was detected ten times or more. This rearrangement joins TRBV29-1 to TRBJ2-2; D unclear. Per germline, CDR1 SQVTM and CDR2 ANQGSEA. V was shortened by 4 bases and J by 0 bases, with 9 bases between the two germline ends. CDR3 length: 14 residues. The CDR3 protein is CSVGNSANTGELFF. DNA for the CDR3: TGCAGCGTTGGTAACAGCGCGAACACCGGGGAGCTGTTTTTT.

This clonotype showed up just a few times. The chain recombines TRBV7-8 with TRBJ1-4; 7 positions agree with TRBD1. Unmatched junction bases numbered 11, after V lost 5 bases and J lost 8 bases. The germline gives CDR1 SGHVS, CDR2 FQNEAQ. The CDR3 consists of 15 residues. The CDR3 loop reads CASSLGDSLLEKLFF. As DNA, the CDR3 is TGTGCCAGCAGCCTAGGGGACAGTCTGCTCGAAAAACTGTTTTTT.

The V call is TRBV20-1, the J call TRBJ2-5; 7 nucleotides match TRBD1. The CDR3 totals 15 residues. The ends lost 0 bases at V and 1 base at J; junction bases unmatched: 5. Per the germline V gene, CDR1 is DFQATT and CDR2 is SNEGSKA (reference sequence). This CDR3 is CSARDPGQAQETQYF. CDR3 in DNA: TGCAGTGCTAGAGACCCTGGACAGGCCCAAGAGACCCAGTACTTC.

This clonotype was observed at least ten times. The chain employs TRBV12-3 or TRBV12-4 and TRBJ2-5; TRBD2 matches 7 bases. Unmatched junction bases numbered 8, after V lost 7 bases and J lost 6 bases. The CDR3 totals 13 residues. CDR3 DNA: TGTGCCAGCAAAGCGGGACTCCATCAGACCCAGTACTTC. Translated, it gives CASKAGLHQTQYF.

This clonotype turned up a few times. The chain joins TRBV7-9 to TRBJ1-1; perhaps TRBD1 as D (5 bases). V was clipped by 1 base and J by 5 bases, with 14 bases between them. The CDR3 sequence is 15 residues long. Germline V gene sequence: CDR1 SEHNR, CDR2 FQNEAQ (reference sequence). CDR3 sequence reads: CASSLGQFIMTEAFF. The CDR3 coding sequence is TGTGCCAGCAGCTTAGGACAGTTTATTATGACTGAAGCTTTCTTT.

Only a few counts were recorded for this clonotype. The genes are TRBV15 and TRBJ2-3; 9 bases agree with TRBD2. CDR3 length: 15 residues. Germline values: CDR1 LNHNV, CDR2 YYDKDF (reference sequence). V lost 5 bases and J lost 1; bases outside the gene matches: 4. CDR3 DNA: TGTGCCACCAGCCATCGGACTAGCGGCACAGATACGCAGTATTTT. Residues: CATSHRTSGTDTQYF. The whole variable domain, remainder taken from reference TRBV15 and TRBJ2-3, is DAMVIQNPRYQVTQFGKPVTLSCSQTLNHNVMYWYQQKSSQAPKLLFHYYDKDFNNEADTPDNFQSRRPNTSFCFLDIRSPGLGDTAMYLCATSHRTSGTDTQYFGPGTRLTVL.

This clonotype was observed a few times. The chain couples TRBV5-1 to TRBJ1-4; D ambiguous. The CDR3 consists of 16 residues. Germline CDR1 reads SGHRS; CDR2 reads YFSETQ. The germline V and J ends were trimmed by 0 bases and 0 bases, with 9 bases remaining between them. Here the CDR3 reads CASSLASSSTNEKLFF. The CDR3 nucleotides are TGCGCCAGCAGCTTGGCCTCCAGTTCAACTAATGAAAAACTGTTTTTT.

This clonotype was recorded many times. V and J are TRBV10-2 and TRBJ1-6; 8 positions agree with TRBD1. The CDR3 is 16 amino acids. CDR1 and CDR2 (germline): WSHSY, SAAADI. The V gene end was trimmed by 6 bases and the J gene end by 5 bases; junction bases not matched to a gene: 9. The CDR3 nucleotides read TGCGCCAGCAGACACGGACAGGGCTGGGATAATTCACCCCTCCACTTT. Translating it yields CASRHGQGWDNSPLHF.

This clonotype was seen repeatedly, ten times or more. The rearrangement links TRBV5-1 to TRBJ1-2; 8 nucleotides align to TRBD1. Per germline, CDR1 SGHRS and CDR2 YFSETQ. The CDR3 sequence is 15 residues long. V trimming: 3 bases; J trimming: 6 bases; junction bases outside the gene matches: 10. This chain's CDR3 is CASSSRGPGADGYTF. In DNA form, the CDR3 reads TGCGCCAGCAGCTCCAGGGGGCCGGGGGCCGATGGCTACACCTTC.

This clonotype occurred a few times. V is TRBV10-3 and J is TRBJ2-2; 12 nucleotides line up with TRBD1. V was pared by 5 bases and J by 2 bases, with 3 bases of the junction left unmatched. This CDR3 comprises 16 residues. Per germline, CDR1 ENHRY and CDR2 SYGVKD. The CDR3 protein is CAISTGTGGNTGELFF. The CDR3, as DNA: TGTGCCATCAGTACCGGGACAGGGGGCAACACCGGGGAGCTGTTTTTT.

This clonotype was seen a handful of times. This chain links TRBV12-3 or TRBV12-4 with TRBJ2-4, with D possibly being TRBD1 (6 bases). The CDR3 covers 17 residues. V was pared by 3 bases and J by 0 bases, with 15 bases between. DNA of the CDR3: TGTGCCAGCAGTTTGGACCGACAGGATCTAGCCAAAAACATTCAGTACTTC. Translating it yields CASSLDRQDLAKNIQYF.

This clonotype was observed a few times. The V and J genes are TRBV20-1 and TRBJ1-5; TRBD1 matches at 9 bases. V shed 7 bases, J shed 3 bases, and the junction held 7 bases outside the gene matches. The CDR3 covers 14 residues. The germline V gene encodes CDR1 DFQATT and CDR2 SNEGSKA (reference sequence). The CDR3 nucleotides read TGCAGTGTTAATAGGGACAGGGACAATCAGCCCCAGCATTTT. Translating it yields CSVNRDRDNQPQHF.

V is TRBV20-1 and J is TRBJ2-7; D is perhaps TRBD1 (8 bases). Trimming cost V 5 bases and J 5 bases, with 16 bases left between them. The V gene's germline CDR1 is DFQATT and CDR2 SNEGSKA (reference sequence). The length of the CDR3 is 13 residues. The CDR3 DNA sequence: TGCAGTGCTGAGCGGGACAGGCCCGACGAGCAGTACTTC. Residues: CSAERDRPDEQYF.

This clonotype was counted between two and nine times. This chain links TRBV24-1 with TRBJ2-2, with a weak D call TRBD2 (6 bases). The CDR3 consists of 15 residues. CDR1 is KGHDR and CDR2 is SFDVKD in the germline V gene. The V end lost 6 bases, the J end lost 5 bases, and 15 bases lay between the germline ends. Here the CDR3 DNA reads TGTGCCACCAGTACTCGGGGCGCGGGGACCGGGGAGCTGTTTTTT. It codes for CATSTRGAGTGELFF.

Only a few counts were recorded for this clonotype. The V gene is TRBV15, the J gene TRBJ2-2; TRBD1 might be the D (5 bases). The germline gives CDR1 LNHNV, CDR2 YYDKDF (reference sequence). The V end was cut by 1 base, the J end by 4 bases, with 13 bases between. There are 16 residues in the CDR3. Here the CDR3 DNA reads TGTGCCACCAGCAGAGGCAGGGCCAGCCGCACCGGGGAGCTGTTTTTT. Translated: CATSRGRASRTGELFF.

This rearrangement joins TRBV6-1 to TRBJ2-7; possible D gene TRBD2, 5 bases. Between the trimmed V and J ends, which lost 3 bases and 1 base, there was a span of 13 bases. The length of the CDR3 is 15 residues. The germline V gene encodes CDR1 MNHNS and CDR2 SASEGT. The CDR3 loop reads CASSEGSGKSYEQYV. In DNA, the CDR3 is TGTGCCAGCAGTGAGGGTTCCGGGAAATCCTACGAGCAGTACGTC.